Presented here are 20 T cell receptor beta chains from one specimen sequenced in a study of blood T cell repertoires in COVID-19. The repertoire was sequenced with immunoSEQ multiplex PCR; TCRdb's copy has only in-frame clones and lacks some. The data hold roughly 86,000 clones, with more than 75% observed a single time. The sequenced sample was peripheral blood. These receptors were obtained from a middle-aged man with active or convalescent COVID-19.

The chain couples TRBV2 to TRBJ2-7; 10 bases fit TRBD2. Trimming removed 8 bases from V and 0 bases from J; junction bases left unmatched: 7. The CDR3 runs to 15 residues. Germline V CDR1 and CDR2: SNHLY, FYNNEI. For the CDR3, the DNA is TGTGCCAGCGGGGGACTAGCGCTGAGCTCCTACGAGCAGTACTTC. Amino acid sequence: CASGGLALSSYEQYF.

The chain couples TRBV6-5 to TRBJ2-5; possible D gene TRBD1, 7 bases. The CDR3 has 15 amino acids. Germline values: CDR1 MNHEY, CDR2 SVGAGI. The V end lost 6 bases, the J end lost 5 bases, and 19 bases lay between the germline ends. The CDR3 bases are TGTGCCAGCAGCGCAGGAGGGACAGTTGGGGAGACCCAGTACTTC. This sequence encodes CASSAGGTVGETQYF.

The chain joins TRBV6-6 to TRBJ2-1, with D possibly TRBD1 on 5 matching bases. The CDR3 is made up of 14 amino acids. Trimming stripped 3 bases from V and 7 bases from J, with 13 bases between. Germline-derived CDR1 and CDR2 are MNHNY and SVGAGI (reference sequence). In nucleotides, the CDR3 is TGTGCCAGCAGTTATCGCGGCTCAGGGAATGAGCAGTTCTTC. Its translation is CASSYRGSGNEQFF.

The rearrangement joins TRBV7-2 to TRBJ2-1, with D perhaps matching TRBD1 (5 bases). The V end lost 3 bases, the J end lost 0 bases, and 9 bases lay between the germline ends. CDR1 SGHTA and CDR2 FQGNSA come from the germline V gene. This CDR3 has 15 residues. The CDR3 reads CASSFGALSYNEQFF. The CDR3 DNA reads as TGTGCCAGCAGCTTTGGGGCCCTCTCCTACAATGAGCAGTTCTTC.

The chain employs TRBV28 and TRBJ1-5, with TRBD1 matching 7 bases. V lost 6 bases to trimming and J lost 4 bases; unmatched junction nucleotides: 6. The CDR3 is made up of 14 amino acids. Germline CDR1 is MDHEN and CDR2 is SYDVKM. The chain's CDR3 is CASRDTGANQPQHF. Written as DNA, the CDR3 is TGTGCCAGCAGGGATACAGGGGCGAATCAGCCCCAGCATTTT. Full variable domain (remainder filled in from reference TRBV28 and TRBJ1-5): DVKVTQSSRYLVKRTGEKVFLECVQDMDHENMFWYRQDPGLGLRLIYFSYDVKMKEKGDIPEGYSVSREKKERFSLILESASTNQTSMYLCASRDTGANQPQHFGDGTRLSIL.

The rearrangement links TRBV5-1 to TRBJ1-6; 10 nucleotides agree with TRBD1. V was clipped by 0 bases and J by 8 bases; unmatched bases: 2. This CDR3 spans 15 amino acids. The germline V gene has CDR1 SGHRS and CDR2 YFSETQ. CDR3 sequence: CASSLATGGDSPLHF. Written as DNA, the CDR3 is TGCGCCAGCAGCTTGGCGACAGGGGGCGATTCACCCCTCCACTTT.

The J gene is TRBJ1-5, the V gene TRBV3-1 (or the pseudogene TRBV3-2), with 9 bases that match TRBD1. The V and J ends lost 1 base and 6 bases, in that order; junction bases with no gene match: 4. CDR3 length: 15 amino acids. The germline CDR1 and CDR2 sequences are LGHDT and YNNKEL (reference sequence). CDR3 loop: CASSQGQGGIQPQHF. The CDR3 region has the DNA TGTGCCAGCAGCCAAGGACAGGGGGGTATTCAGCCCCAGCATTTT.

This clone was detected only once. The J gene is TRBJ1-5, the V gene TRBV6-6, with D perhaps matching TRBD1 (6 bases). The CDR3 is made up of 16 amino acids. Germline-derived CDR1 and CDR2 are MNHNY and SVGAGI (reference sequence). The V and J ends lost 4 bases and 0 bases respectively, with 13 bases between them. Here the CDR3 DNA reads TGTGCCAGCAGTTCCACTGGGGGCCCTAGCAATCAGCCCCAGCATTTT. This gives the protein CASSSTGGPSNQPQHF.

The J gene is TRBJ2-5, the V gene TRBV2; possibly TRBD1 for D (6 bases). The CDR3 has 13 amino acids. Trimming stripped 7 bases from V and 4 bases from J, with 13 bases between. Germline V gene sequence: CDR1 SNHLY, CDR2 FYNNEI. The CDR3 protein is CASTTGLIETQYF. In nucleotides, the CDR3 is TGTGCCAGCACCACAGGGTTAATAGAGACCCAGTACTTC.

This clone was observed once. The chain recombines TRBV29-1 with TRBJ1-2, with 8 bases that match TRBD1. CDR3 length: 14 residues. Germline trimming cut 6 bases from V and 6 bases from J; bases unmatched to any gene: 12. Looked up from germline, CDR1 is SQVTM and CDR2 is ANQGSEA. The chain's CDR3 is CSVDGQGLDHGYTF. CDR3 nucleotide sequence: TGCAGCGTGGATGGACAGGGACTGGACCATGGCTACACCTTC.

The rearrangement uses TRBV19 and TRBJ1-5; 8 nucleotides line up with TRBD1. V gave up 6 bases and J gave up 1 base; unmatched junction bases: 5. The CDR3 loop spans 15 amino acids. From germline, CDR1 is LNHDA and CDR2 SQIVND (reference sequence). The CDR3: CASRLDRVSNQPQHF. The CDR3, as DNA: TGTGCCAGTAGATTGGACAGGGTGAGCAATCAGCCCCAGCATTTT.

The chain has TRBV6-5 and TRBJ1-6; D unresolved. The CDR3 spans 15 residues. Germline assignment: CDR1 MNHEY and CDR2 SVGAGI. The ends were cut back, 6 bases at V and 5 bases at J, with 14 bases in the middle. The CDR3, as DNA: TGTGCCAGCAGACCGGACGGGGTCAATAATTCACCCCTCCACTTT. Translation gives CASRPDGVNNSPLHF.

This chain joins TRBV2 and TRBJ2-7; maybe TRBD2 (6 bases). V gave up 3 bases and J gave up 3 bases, with 6 bases separating them. Germline CDR1 SNHLY, CDR2 FYNNEI. The CDR3 extends over 12 amino acids. CDR3 DNA: TGTGCCAGCAGTGAGGGACTCTACGAGCAGTACGTC. Amino acids: CASSEGLYEQYV.

V and J are TRBV6-5 and TRBJ1-4; 10 bases match TRBD1. Germline V gene lookup returns CDR1 MNHEY and CDR2 SVGAGI. The CDR3 contains 15 residues. V dropped 0 bases and J dropped 7; count of bases not matched to a gene: 2. CDR3 sequence: CASSYSGTGVEKLFF. CDR3 DNA sequence: TGTGCCAGCAGTTACTCTGGGACAGGGGTTGAAAAACTGTTTTTT.

The gene calls are TRBV5-4 and TRBJ2-3; D unclear. The CDR3 runs 12 residues. CDR1 and CDR2 (germline): SGHNT, YYREEE (reference sequence). The germline V and J ends were trimmed by 4 bases and 2 bases, with 5 bases remaining between them. The CDR3 reads CASSLYTDTQYF. DNA for the CDR3: TGTGCCAGCAGCCTTTACACAGATACGCAGTATTTT. Full variable domain (missing parts from reference TRBV5-4 and TRBJ2-3): ETGVTQSPTHLIKTRGQQVTLRCSSQSGHNTVSWYQQALGQGPQFIFQYYREEENGRGNFPPRFSGLQFPNYSSELNVNALELDDSALYLCASSLYTDTQYFGPGTRLTVL.

The chain links TRBV6-5 to TRBJ2-7; no definite D call. Trimming shortened V by 6 bases and J by 0 bases, and 9 bases separated the two germline ends. Germline V gene sequence: CDR1 MNHEY, CDR2 SVGAGI. The CDR3 length is 13 residues. The CDR3, as DNA: TGTGCCAGCAGCGTATCGAGCTCCTACGAGCAGTACGTC. This codes for CASSVSSSYEQYV.

The DNA for the CDR3 is TGTGCCAGCAGCTCGACAGGGGCTTTAGGCTACACCTTC. Its translation is CASSSTGALGYTF. The rearrangement links TRBV7-2 to TRBJ1-2, with 8 bases identical to TRBD1. CDR1 is SGHTA, CDR2 FQGNSA, per germline. The CDR3 length is 13 residues. With 4 bases clipped from V and 8 bases from J, the junction kept 6 bases outside the gene matches.

The V gene is TRBV7-2, the J gene TRBJ2-3, with TRBD2 as a possible D gene (6 bases). The germline V gene has CDR1 SGHTA and CDR2 FQGNSA. Trimming stripped 5 bases from V and 0 bases from J, with 24 bases between. The CDR3 totals 19 residues. CDR3 in DNA: TGTGCCAGCAGCCTCTTAAGCCCCTCGACGGGAGCGAGCACAGATACGCAGTATTTT. The encoded protein is CASSLLSPSTGASTDTQYF.

The chain is built from TRBV27 and TRBJ2-3; 9 positions agree with TRBD2. V shed 6 bases, J shed 4 bases, and the junction held 8 bases outside the gene matches. This CDR3 has 15 residues. The germline V gene encodes CDR1 MNHEY and CDR2 SMNVEV (reference sequence). This chain's CDR3 is CASSRPGLAADTQYF. Written as DNA, the CDR3 is TGTGCCAGCAGCCGACCGGGACTAGCTGCAGATACGCAGTATTTT.

The chain recombines TRBV7-2 with TRBJ2-1; 8 bases are shared with TRBD2. The V gene's germline CDR1 is SGHTA and CDR2 FQGNSA. Unmatched junction bases numbered 2, after V lost 3 bases and J lost 1 base. This CDR3 spans 15 amino acids. DNA of the CDR3: TGTGCCAGCAGCTTTTCTAGCGGGTCCTACAATGAGCAGTTCTTC. Encoded protein: CASSFSSGSYNEQFF.